This TCR beta chain is from a study of shared T cell receptors in the human thymus. V shed 3 bases, J shed 6 bases, and the junction held 6 bases outside the gene matches. The length of the CDR3 is 15 residues. The germline gives CDR1 PRHDT, CDR2 FYEKMQ (reference sequence). Clones were read by immunoSEQ multiplex PCR, and TCRdb kept only the in-frame ones, dropping some. The data show some 700,000 clones, with roughly 88% seen just once and 0.0095% to 0.011% held by the top ten. These sequences were also reported in another study, on human thymus T cells. That source adds: Immunologically healthy infants in Finland undergoing congenital heart defect surgery were the donors. Unrelated people showed highly overlapping thymic repertoires, related research reported.

This TCR derives from a boy in the first two years of life with a congenital heart defect. Sequencing input: thymocytes. The chain combines TRBV13 with TRBJ2-3; 10 bases are a match to TRBD2. In DNA, the CDR3 is TGTGCCAGCAGCTTGAAGCGGGAGGGCCCCGATACGCAGTATTTT. Protein sequence: CASSLKREGPDTQYF.